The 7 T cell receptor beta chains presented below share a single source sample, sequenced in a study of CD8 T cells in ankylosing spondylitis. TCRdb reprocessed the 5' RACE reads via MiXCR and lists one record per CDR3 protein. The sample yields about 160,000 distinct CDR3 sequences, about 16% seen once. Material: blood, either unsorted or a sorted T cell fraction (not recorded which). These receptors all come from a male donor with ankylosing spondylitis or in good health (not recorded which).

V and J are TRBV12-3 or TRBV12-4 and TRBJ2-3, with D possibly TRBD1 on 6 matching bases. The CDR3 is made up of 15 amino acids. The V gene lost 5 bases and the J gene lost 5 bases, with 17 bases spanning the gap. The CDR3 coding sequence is TGTGCCAGCAGTCCTAGAGGGGGAGAGGTAGATACGCAGTATTTT. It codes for CASSPRGGEVDTQYF.

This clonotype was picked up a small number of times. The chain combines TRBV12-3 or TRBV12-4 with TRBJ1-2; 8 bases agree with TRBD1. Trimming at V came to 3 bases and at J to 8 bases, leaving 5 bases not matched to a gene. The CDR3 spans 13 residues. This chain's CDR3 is CASSFQGAGGYTF. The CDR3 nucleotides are TGTGCCAGCAGTTTCCAGGGGGCGGGCGGCTACACCTTC.

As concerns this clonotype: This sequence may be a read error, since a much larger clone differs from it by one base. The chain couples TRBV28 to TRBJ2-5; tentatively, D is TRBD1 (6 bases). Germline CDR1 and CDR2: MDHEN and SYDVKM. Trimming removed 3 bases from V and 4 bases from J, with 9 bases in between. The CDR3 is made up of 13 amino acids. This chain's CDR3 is CASSFQGRETQYF. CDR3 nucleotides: TGTGCCAGCAGTTTTCAGGGGCGAGAGACCCAGTACTTC.

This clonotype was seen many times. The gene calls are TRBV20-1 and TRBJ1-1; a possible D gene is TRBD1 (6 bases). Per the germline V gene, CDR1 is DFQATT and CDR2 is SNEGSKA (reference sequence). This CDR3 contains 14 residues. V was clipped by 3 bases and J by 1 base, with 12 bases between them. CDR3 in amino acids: CSASRGTSNTEAFF. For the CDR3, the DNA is TGCAGTGCTAGCAGGGGTACATCGAACACTGAAGCTTTCTTT.

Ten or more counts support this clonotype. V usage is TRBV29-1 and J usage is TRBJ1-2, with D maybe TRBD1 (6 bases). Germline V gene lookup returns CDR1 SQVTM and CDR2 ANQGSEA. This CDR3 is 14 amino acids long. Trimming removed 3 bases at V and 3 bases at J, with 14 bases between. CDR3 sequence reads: CSVELGAGDYGYTF. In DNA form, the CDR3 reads TGCAGCGTTGAGCTAGGGGCAGGGGACTATGGCTACACCTTC.

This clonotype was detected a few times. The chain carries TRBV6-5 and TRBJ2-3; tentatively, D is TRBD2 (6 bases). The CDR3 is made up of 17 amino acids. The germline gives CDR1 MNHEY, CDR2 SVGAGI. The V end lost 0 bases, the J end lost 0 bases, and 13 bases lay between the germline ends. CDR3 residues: CASSYSRGAISTDTQYF. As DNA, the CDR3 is TGTGCCAGCAGTTACTCCCGCGGGGCGATTAGCACAGATACGCAGTATTTT.

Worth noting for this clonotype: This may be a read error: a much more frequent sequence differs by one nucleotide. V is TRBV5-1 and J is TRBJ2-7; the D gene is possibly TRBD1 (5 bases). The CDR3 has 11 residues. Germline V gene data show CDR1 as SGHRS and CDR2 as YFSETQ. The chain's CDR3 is CASSQGGEQCF. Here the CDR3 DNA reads TGCGCCAGCAGCCAGGGCGGCGAGCAGTGCTTC.